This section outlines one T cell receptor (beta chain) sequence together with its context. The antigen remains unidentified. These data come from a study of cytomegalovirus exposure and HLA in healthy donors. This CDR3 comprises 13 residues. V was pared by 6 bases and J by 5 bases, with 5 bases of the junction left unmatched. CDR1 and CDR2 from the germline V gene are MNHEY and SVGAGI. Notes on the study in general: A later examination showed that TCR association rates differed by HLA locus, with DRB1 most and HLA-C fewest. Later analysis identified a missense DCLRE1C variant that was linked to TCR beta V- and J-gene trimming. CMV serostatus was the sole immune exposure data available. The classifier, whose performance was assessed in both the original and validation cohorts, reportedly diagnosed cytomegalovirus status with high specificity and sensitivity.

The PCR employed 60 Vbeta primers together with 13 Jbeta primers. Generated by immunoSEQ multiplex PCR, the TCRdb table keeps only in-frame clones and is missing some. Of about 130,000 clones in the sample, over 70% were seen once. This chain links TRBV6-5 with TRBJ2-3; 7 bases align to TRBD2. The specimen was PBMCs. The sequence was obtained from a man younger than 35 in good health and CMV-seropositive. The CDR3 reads CASRRTGGDTQYF. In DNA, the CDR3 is TGTGCCAGCAGGAGGACGGGGGGAGATACGCAGTATTTT.